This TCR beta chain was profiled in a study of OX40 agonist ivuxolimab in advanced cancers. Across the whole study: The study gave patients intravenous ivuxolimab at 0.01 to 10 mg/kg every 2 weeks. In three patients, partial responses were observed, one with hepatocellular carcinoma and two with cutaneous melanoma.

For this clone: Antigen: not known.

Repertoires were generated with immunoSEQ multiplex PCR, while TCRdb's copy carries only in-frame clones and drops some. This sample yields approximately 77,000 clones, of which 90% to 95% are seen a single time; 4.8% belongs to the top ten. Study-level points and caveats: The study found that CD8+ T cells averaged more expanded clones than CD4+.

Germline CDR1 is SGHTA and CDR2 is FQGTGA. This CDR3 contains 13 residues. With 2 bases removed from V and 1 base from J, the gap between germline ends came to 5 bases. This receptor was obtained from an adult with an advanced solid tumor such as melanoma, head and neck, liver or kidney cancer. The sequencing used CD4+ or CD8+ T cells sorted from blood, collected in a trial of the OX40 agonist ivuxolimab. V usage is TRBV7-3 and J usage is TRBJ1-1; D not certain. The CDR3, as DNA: TGTGCCAGCAGCTTACTTACGAACACTGAAGCTTTCTTT. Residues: CASSLLTNTEAFF. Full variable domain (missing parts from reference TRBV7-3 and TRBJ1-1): GAGVSQTPSNKVTEKGKYVELRCDPISGHTALYWYRQSLGQGPEFLIYFQGTGAADDSGLPNDRFFAVRPEGSVSTLKIQRTERGDSAVYLCASSLLTNTEAFFGQGTRLTVV.